Following are 13 T cell receptor beta chains from one sample sequenced in a study of OX40 agonist ivuxolimab in advanced cancers. Receptors were amplified or captured by the immunoSEQ multiplex PCR assay. TCRdb carries this immuneACCESS record with in-frame sequences only. Its versions omit some clonotypes, under half of them owing to an unresolved V gene in the studies checked, with the rest unexplained. The sample contains about 32,000 clones, 84% of them found a single time. The ten top clones hold approximately 18% of the sample. Sequenced here: CD4+ or CD8+ T cells sorted from blood, sampled in a trial of the OX40 agonist ivuxolimab. All receptors come from an adult with an advanced solid tumor such as melanoma, head and neck, liver or kidney cancer.

J is TRBJ2-1 and V is TRBV5-1; D is undetermined. Trimming stripped 8 bases from V and 0 bases from J, with 12 bases between. Germline V gene data show CDR1 as SGHRS and CDR2 as YFSETQ. The CDR3 totals 14 residues. CDR3 bases: TGCGCCAGTACCGATAAGGGCTCCTACAATGAGCAGTTCTTC. This encodes CASTDKGSYNEQFF.

The chain combines TRBV19 with TRBJ1-2, with D unclear. Germline V CDR1 and CDR2: LNHDA, SQIVND (reference sequence). Deletions cut 5 bases from V and 7 bases from J, with 14 bases between. This CDR3 spans 13 amino acids. CDR3 amino acids: CASSQNTPAGYTF. Written as DNA, the CDR3 is TGTGCCAGTAGTCAGAACACCCCAGCTGGCTACACCTTC.

J is TRBJ2-5 and V is TRBV29-1, with 13 bases fitting TRBD2. CDR1 is SQVTM and CDR2 is ANQGSEA in the germline V gene. This CDR3 is 14 amino acids long. The trim removed 7 bases at V and 4 bases at J, leaving 6 bases unmatched. The CDR3 sequence: CSALGLAGPETQYF. Here the CDR3 DNA reads TGCAGCGCCTTGGGACTAGCGGGACCAGAGACCCAGTACTTC.

The V gene is TRBV27, the J gene TRBJ2-1, with 11 bases fitting TRBD2. V trimming: 6 bases; J trimming: 4 bases; junction bases outside the gene matches: 5. CDR1 and CDR2 from the germline V gene are MNHEY and SMNVEV (reference sequence). CDR3 length: 15 residues. CDR3 loop: CASSLVAGGYNEQFF. The CDR3 DNA is TGTGCCAGCAGCCTGGTAGCGGGAGGGTACAATGAGCAGTTCTTC.

V gene TRBV15 combines with J gene TRBJ2-1; TRBD1 agrees at 8 bases. The CDR3 extends over 15 amino acids. After removal of 0 bases from V and 8 bases from J, the junction contained 6 bases not matched to a gene. Per the germline V gene, CDR1 is LNHNV and CDR2 is YYDKDF (reference sequence). Written as DNA, the CDR3 is TGTGCCACCAGCAGAGACAGGGGGCGCATCTATGAGCAGTTCTTC. Its translation is CATSRDRGRIYEQFF.

This clone was recorded only once. In the same sample, other DNA sequences code for this CDR3. DNA of the CDR3: TGTGCCAGCAGTCTGACAGGGGCCTTCTCCTACGAGCAGTACTTC. Its translation is CASSLTGAFSYEQYF. The chain couples TRBV27 to TRBJ2-7; 8 bases are shared with TRBD1. CDR1 and CDR2 from the germline V gene are MNHEY and SMNVEV (reference sequence). Trimming removed 5 bases from V and 0 bases from J; junction bases left unmatched: 6. This CDR3 spans 15 amino acids.

This chain links TRBV5-6 with TRBJ2-1; D is possibly TRBD2 (5 bases). Deletions cut 5 bases from V and 0 bases from J, with 6 bases between. Per the germline V gene, CDR1 is SGHDT and CDR2 is YYEEEE. The CDR3 extends over 13 amino acids. The CDR3 here is CASRGSSYNEQFF. In nucleotides, the CDR3 is TGTGCCAGCAGAGGGAGCTCCTACAATGAGCAGTTCTTC.

The count of this clone is one. The same CDR3 can be traced to other DNA sequences in this sample. The gene calls are TRBV5-1 and TRBJ2-7; D is perhaps TRBD1 (6 bases). Looked up from germline, CDR1 is SGHRS and CDR2 is YFSETQ. V dropped 0 bases and J dropped 0 bases, with 10 bases sitting between them. The CDR3 consists of 15 residues. The CDR3 loop is CASSLGTGSSYEQYF. CDR3 nucleotides: TGCGCCAGCAGCTTGGGTACAGGGAGCTCCTACGAGCAGTACTTC.

This sequence joins TRBV6-1 and TRBJ2-7; D is possibly TRBD2 (6 bases). V dropped 7 bases and J dropped 2 bases, with 18 bases sitting between them. Germline loops: CDR1 MNHNS, CDR2 SASEGT. The CDR3 totals 15 residues. This CDR3 reads CASIPLGGTPYEQYF. The CDR3 coding sequence is TGTGCCAGCATCCCCTTGGGGGGAACCCCCTACGAGCAGTACTTC.

The rearrangement joins TRBV30 to TRBJ2-1; no firm D call. Germline V gene data show CDR1 as GTSNPN and CDR2 as SVGIG (reference sequence). Trimming removed 0 bases from V and 0 bases from J, with 6 bases in between. The CDR3 has 14 amino acids. The CDR3 DNA sequence: TGTGCCTGGAGTGTATACCTCTCCTACAATGAGCAGTTCTTC. It is translated as CAWSVYLSYNEQFF.

The rearrangement uses TRBV11-2 and TRBJ2-3; TRBD2 agrees at 9 bases. Unmatched junction bases numbered 10, after V lost 1 base and J lost 2 bases. Germline CDR1 SGHAT, CDR2 FQNNGV. This CDR3 region has 18 residues. CDR3 region: CASSLGRGQRGVTDTQYF. The CDR3 DNA follows: TGTGCCAGCAGCTTAGGGCGCGGGCAGCGGGGGGTCACAGATACGCAGTATTTT.

The chain has TRBV5-1 and TRBJ2-1; TRBD2 matches 12 bases. V shed 4 bases, J shed 5 bases, and the junction held 7 bases outside the gene matches. The germline V gene has CDR1 SGHRS and CDR2 YFSETQ. The CDR3 covers 16 residues. The CDR3 spells CASSPPSGGDHNEQFF. The CDR3 bases are TGCGCCAGCAGCCCCCCTAGCGGGGGGGATCACAATGAGCAGTTCTTC. The whole variable domain, filled in from reference TRBV5-1 and TRBJ2-1, reads KAGVTQTPRYLIKTRGQQVTLSCSPISGHRSVSWYQQTPGQGLQFLFEYFSETQRNKGNFPGRFSGRQFSNSRSEMNVSTLELGDSALYLCASSPPSGGDHNEQFFGPGTRLTVL.

This clone was recorded many times. The chain joins TRBV19 to TRBJ1-1; D gene uncertain. CDR3 length equals 13 residues. V was cut by 2 bases and J by 5 bases, with 9 bases left in between. Looked up from germline, CDR1 is LNHDA and CDR2 is SQIVND (reference sequence). CDR3 amino acids: CASSISQRTEAFF. Here the CDR3 DNA reads TGTGCCAGTAGTATAAGTCAGCGGACTGAAGCTTTCTTT.